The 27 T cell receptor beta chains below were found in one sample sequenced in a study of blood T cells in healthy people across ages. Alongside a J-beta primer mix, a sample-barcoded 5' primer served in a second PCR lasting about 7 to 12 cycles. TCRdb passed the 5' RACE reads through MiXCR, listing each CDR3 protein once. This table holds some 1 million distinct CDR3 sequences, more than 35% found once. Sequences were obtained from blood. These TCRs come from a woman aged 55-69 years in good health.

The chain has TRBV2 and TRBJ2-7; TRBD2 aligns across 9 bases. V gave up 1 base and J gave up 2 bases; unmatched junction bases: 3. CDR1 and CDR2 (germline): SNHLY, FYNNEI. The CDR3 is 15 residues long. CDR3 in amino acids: CASSEVASGTYEQYF. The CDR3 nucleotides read TGTGCCAGCAGTGAAGTTGCTAGCGGGACCTACGAGCAGTACTTC. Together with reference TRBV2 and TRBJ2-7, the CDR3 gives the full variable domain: EPEVTQTPSHQVTQMGQEVILRCVPISNHLYFYWYRQILGQKVEFLVSFYNNEISEKSEIFDDQFSVERPDGSNFTLKIRSTKLEDSAMYFCASSEVASGTYEQYFGPGTRLTVT.

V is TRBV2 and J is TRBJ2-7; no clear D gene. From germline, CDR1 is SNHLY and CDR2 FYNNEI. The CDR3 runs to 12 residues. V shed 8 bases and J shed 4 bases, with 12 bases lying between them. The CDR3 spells CASRLDLYEQYF. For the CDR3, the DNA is TGTGCCAGCCGGCTAGACCTATACGAGCAGTACTTC. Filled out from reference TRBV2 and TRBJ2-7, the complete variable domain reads EPEVTQTPSHQVTQMGQEVILRCVPISNHLYFYWYRQILGQKVEFLVSFYNNEISEKSEIFDDQFSVERPDGSNFTLKIRSTKLEDSAMYFCASRLDLYEQYFGPGTRLTVT.

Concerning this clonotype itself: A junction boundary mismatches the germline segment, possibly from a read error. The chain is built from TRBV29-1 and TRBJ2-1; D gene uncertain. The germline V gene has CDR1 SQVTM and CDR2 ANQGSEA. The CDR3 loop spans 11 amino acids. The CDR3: CGVEDGHEQFF. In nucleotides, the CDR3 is TGCGGCGTTGAAGATGGGCATGAGCAGTTCTTC.

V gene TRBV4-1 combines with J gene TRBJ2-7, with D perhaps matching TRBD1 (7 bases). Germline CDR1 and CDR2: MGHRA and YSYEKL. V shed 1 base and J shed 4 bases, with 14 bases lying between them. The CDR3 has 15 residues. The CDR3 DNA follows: TGCGCCAGCAGCCAAGGCGGGACAGCCCCTTACGAGCAGTACTTC. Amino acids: CASSQGGTAPYEQYF.

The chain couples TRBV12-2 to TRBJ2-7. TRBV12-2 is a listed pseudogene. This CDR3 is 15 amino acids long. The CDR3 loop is CASRCPDRASYEQYF. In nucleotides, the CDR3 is TGTGCAAGTCGCTGCCCAGACAGGGCTTCCTACGAGCAGTACTTC.

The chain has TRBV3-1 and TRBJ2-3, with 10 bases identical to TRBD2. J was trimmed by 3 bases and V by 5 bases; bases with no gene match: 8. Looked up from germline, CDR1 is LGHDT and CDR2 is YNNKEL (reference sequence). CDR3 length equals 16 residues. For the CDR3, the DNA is TGTGCCAGCAGCAGGCGGACTAGCGGAAGTACAGATACGCAGTATTTT. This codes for CASSRRTSGSTDTQYF.

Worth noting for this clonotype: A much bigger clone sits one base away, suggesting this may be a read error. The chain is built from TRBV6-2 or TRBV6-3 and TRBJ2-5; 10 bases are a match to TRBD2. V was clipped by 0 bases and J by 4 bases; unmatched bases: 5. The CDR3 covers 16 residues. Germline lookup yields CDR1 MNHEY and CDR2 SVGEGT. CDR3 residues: CASSYSLVAGGETQYF. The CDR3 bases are TGTGCCAGCAGTTACTCGCTTGTAGCGGGAGGAGAGACCCAGTACTTC.

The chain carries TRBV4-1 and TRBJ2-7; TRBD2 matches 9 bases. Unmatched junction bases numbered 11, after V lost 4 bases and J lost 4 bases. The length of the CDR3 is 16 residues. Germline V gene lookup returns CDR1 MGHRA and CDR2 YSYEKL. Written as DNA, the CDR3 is TGCGCCAGCAGCCCCATTGGAGGAGCGGGGGGATACGAGCAGTACTTC. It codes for CASSPIGGAGGYEQYF.

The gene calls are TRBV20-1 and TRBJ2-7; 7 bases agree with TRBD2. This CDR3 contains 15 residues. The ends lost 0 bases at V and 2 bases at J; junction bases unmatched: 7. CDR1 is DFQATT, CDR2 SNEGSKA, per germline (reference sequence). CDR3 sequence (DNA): TGCAGTGCTAGAGATCTGGCTAGCGGACCCTACGAGCAGTACTTC. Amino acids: CSARDLASGPYEQYF.

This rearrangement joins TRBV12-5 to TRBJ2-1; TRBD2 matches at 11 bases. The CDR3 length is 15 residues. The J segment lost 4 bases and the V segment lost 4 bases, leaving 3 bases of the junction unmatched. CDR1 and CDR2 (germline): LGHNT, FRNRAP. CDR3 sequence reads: CASGWASGGYNEQFF. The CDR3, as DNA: TGTGCTAGTGGTTGGGCTAGCGGGGGGTACAATGAGCAGTTCTTC. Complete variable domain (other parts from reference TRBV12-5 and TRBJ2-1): DARVTQTPRHKVTEMGQEVTMRCQPILGHNTVFWYRQTMMQGLELLAYFRNRAPLDDSGMPKDRFSAEMPDATLATLKIQPSEPRDSAVYFCASGWASGGYNEQFFGPGTRLTVL.

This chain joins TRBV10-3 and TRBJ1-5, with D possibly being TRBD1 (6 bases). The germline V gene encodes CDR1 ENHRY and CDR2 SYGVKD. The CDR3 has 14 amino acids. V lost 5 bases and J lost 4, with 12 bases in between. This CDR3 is CAISKDSRNQPQHF. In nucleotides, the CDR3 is TGTGCCATCAGTAAGGACAGCCGGAATCAGCCCCAGCATTTT.

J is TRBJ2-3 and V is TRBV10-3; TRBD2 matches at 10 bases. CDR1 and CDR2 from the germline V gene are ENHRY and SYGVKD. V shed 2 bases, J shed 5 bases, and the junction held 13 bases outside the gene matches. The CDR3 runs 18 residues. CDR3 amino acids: CAISEPGLLAGEVDTQYF. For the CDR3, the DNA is TGTGCCATCAGTGAGCCAGGGCTTCTAGCGGGAGAGGTAGATACGCAGTATTTT.

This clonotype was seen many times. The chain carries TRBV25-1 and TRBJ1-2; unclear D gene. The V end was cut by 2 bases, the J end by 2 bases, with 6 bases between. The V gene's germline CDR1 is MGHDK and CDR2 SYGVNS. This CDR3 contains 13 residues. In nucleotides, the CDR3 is TGTGCCAGCAGTGAAGGTCCCAACTATGGCTACACCTTC. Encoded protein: CASSEGPNYGYTF.

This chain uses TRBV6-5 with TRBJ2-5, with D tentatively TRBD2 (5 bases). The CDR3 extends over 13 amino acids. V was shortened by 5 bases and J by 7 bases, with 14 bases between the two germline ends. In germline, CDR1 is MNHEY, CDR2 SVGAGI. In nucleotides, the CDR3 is TGTGCCAGCAGTCGCGTGAGTCGGGGGACCCAGTACTTC. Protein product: CASSRVSRGTQYF.

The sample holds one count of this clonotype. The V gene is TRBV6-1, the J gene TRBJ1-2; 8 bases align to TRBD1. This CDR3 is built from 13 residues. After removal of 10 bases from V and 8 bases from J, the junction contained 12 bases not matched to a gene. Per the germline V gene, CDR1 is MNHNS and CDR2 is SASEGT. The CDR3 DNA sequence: TGTGCCACCCGACATGCACAGGGGGGAGGCTACACCTTC. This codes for CATRHAQGGGYTF.

CDR3 residues: CASNIWGSSDEQYF. CDR3 DNA: TGTGCCAGCAACATTTGGGGCTCTTCCGACGAGCAGTACTTC. The J gene is TRBJ2-7, the V gene TRBV12-3 or TRBV12-4; a weak D match, TRBD1 (5 bases). The CDR3 is made up of 14 amino acids. V was clipped by 7 bases and J by 5 bases, with 18 bases between them.

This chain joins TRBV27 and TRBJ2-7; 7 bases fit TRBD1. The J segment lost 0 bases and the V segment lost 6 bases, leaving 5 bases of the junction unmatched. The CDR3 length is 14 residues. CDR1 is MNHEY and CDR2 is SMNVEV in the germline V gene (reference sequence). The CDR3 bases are TGTGCCAGCAGCTGGACAGGAAGCTCCTACGAGCAGTACTTC. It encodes CASSWTGSSYEQYF.

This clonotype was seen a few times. The chain's CDR3 is CASSFVTAESYGYTF. CDR3 coding DNA: TGTGCCAGCAGTTTTGTGACAGCCGAGTCCTATGGCTACACCTTC. The V gene is TRBV28, the J gene TRBJ1-2, with D possibly TRBD1 on 5 matching bases. Germline-derived CDR1 and CDR2 are MDHEN and SYDVKM. The CDR3 sequence is 15 residues long. Trimming took 3 bases from V and 4 from J, leaving 15 bases between them.

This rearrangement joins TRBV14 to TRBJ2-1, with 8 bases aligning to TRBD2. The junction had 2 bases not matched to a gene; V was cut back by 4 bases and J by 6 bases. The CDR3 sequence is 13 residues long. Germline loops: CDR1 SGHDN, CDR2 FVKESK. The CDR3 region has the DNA TGTGCCAGCAGCCGCGGGGGGTTCAATGAGCAGTTCTTC. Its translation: CASSRGGFNEQFF.

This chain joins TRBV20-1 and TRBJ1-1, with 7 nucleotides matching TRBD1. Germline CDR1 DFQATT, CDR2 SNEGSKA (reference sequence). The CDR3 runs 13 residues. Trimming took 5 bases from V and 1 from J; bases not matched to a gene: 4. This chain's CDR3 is CSAPGQTNTEAFF. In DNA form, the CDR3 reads TGCAGTGCTCCGGGACAGACGAACACTGAAGCTTTCTTT.

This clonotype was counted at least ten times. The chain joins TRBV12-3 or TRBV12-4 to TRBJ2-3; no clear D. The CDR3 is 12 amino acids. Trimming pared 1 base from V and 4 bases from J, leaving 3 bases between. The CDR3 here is CASSLVPDTQYF. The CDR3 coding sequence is TGTGCCAGCAGTTTAGTCCCAGATACGCAGTATTTT.

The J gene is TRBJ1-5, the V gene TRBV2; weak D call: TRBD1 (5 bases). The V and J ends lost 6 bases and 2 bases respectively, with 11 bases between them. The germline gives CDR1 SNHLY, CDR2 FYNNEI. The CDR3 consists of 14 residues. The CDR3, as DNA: TGTGCCAGCAGGGGCCAGGGCCGCAATCAGCCCCAGCATTTT. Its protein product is CASRGQGRNQPQHF.

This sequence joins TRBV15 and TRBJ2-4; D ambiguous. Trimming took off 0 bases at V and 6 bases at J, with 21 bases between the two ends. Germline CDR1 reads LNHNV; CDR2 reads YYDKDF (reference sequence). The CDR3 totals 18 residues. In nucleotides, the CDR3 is TGTGCCACCAGCAGAGATAGAGGAGCCCCGAGTACTGGAAACATTCAGTACTTC. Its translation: CATSRDRGAPSTGNIQYF.

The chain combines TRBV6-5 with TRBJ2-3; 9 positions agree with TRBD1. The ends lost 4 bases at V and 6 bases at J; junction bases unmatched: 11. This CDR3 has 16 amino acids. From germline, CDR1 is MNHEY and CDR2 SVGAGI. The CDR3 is CASSSIGTGFADTQYF. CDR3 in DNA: TGTGCCAGCAGTTCGATCGGGACAGGGTTCGCCGATACGCAGTATTTT.

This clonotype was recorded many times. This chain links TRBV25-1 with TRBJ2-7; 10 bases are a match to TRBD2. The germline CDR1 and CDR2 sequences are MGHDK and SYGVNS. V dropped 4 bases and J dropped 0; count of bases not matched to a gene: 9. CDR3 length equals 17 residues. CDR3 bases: TGTGCCAGCAGTGTCAGTAGCGGGAGGAAAAGCTCCTACGAGCAGTACTTC. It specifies CASSVSSGRKSSYEQYF.

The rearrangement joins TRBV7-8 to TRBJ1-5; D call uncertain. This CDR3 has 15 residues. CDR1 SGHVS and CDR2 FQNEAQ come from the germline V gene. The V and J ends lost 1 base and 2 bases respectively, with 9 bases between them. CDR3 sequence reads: CASSLVRSRNQPQHF. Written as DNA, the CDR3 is TGTGCCAGCAGCTTAGTCAGGTCGCGCAATCAGCCCCAGCATTTT.

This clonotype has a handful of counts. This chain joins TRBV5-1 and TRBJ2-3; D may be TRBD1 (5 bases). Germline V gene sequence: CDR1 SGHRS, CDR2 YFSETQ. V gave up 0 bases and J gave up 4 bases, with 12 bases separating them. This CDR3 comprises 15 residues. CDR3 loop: CASSLVKGQSDTQYF. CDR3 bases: TGCGCCAGCAGCTTGGTTAAGGGGCAGTCAGATACGCAGTATTTT.